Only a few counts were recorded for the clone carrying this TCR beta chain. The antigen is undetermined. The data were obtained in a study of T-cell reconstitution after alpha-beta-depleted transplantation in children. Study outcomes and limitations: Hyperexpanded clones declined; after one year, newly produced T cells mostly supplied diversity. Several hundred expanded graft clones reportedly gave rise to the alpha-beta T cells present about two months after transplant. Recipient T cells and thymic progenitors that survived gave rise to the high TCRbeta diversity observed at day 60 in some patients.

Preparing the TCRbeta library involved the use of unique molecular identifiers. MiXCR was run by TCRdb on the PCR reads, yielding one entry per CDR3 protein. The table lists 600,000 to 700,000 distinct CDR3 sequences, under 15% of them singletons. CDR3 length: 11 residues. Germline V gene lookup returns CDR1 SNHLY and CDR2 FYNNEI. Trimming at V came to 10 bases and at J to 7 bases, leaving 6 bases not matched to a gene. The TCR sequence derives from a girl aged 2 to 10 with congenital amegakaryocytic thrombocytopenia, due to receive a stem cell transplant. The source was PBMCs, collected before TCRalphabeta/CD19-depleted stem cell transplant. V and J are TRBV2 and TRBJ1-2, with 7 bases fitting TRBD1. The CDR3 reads CATPTGFGYTF. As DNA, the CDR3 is TGTGCCACCCCGACAGGGTTTGGCTACACCTTC. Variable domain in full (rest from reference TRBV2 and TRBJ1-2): EPEVTQTPSHQVTQMGQEVILRCVPISNHLYFYWYRQILGQKVEFLVSFYNNEISEKSEIFDDQFSVERPDGSNFTLKIRSTKLEDSAMYFCATPTGFGYTFGSGTRLTVV.